This T cell receptor (beta chain) stems from a study of tumor-infiltrating lymphocytes in primary liver carcinoma. Study-wide background: Patients of both sexes were 30 to 69 years old.

Per the germline V gene, CDR1 is SGHAT and CDR2 is FQNNGV. This CDR3 contains 15 residues. It was unsorted whole blood that yielded blood RNA, and germline DNA was also extracted. With respect to this clonotype: Its antigen is as yet unknown. Germline and junction disagree at one end, which may indicate a read error.

Using a constant-region primer together with ProtoScript II reverse transcriptase, TCR beta cDNA was made from about 500 ng of total RNA. Libraries covering TCR beta were generated through three nested multiplex PCR rounds (using a slightly modified ARM-PCR). A C-beta reverse primer and TRBV1-TRBV30 forward primers served in each of the first two PCR rounds, at ten to eleven cycles apiece. Using its own MiXCR run on the multiplex PCR reads, TCRdb lists one record per CDR3 protein. The table shows 310,000 or so distinct CDR3 sequences, with approximately 54% occurring only once. General study findings and limits: Significantly greater top-250-clone fractions characterized tumors relative to blood (p = 0.039).

V is TRBV11-2 and J is TRBJ2-1; TRBD2 aligns across 8 bases. The receptor's source is a woman between 25 and 40 years old with primary liver carcinoma and hepatitis B virus infection. The sequencing sample was made of peripheral blood. This chain's CDR3 is CASSLESGSNGERFF. DNA of the CDR3: TGCGCCAGCAGCTTAGAAAGCGGGAGTAACGGTGAGCGGTTCTTC. Supplemented by reference TRBV11-2 and TRBJ2-1, the full variable domain reads EAGVAQSPRYKIIEKRQSVAFWCNPISGHATLYWYQQILGQGPKLLIQFQNNGVVDDSQLPKDRFSAERLKGVDSTLKIQPAKLEDSAVYLCASSLESGSNGERFFGPGTRLTVL.